This T cell receptor beta chain was identified in a study of OX40 agonist ivuxolimab in advanced cancers. This clone was observed a single time. Libraries were prepared by immunoSEQ multiplex PCR; TCRdb keeps only in-frame clonotypes and omits some of them. The sample lists about 80,000 clones; approximately 84% were seen once. V shed 4 bases and J shed 13 bases, with 11 bases lying between them. Germline assignment: CDR1 LNHDA and CDR2 SQIVND (reference sequence). The CDR3 is made up of 12 amino acids. V gene TRBV19 combines with J gene TRBJ1-6; no definite D call. Sequences were derived from CD4+ or CD8+ T cells sorted from blood, sampled in a trial of the OX40 agonist ivuxolimab. The origin of this receptor is an adult with an advanced solid tumor such as melanoma, head and neck, liver or kidney cancer. The CDR3 bases are TGTGCCAGTAGTAACAACGAAACCCCCCTCCACTTT. The encoded protein is CASSNNETPLHF.